This entry lists 18 T cell receptor beta chains sequenced from one sample in a study of shared clonotypes between healthy human individuals. CD45RO-negative, CCR7-positively selected cells formed the naive CD8 fraction, excluding terminally differentiated effector memory CD45RA+ cells. Sequencing used immunoSEQ multiplex PCR; TCRdb keeps in-frame clones, though not all of them. The data show about 580,000 clones, 95% to 98% seen once. The source material was naive CD8+ T cells sorted from blood. The receptors shown here come from a man aged 25 to 40 in good health.

This chain connects TRBV4-1 to TRBJ2-7; D is perhaps TRBD2 (6 bases). The CDR3 consists of 14 residues. Germline CDR1 MGHRA, CDR2 YSYEKL. V lost 0 bases, J lost 6 bases, and 12 bases lay in between. In nucleotides, the CDR3 is TGCGCCAGCAGCCAAGATCCGGGGGTAGGCGAGCAGTACTTC. Translating it yields CASSQDPGVGEQYF.

This sequence joins TRBV18 and TRBJ1-3; no firm D call. The CDR3 spans 12 residues. V shed 2 bases and J shed 8 bases, with 7 bases lying between them. CDR1 is KGHSH and CDR2 is LQKENI in the germline V gene. The CDR3 DNA follows: TGTGCCAGCTCACCAACTACGGACACCATATATTTT. Amino acids: CASSPTTDTIYF.

Regarding this clone: The sample holds other DNA sequences that translate to the same CDR3. The chain has TRBV6-5 and TRBJ1-2, with 8 bases lining up with TRBD1. J gave up 3 bases and V 3 bases, and 3 bases lay outside the gene matches. The V gene's germline CDR1 is MNHEY and CDR2 SVGAGI. This CDR3 spans 14 amino acids. The CDR3 DNA reads TGTGCCAGCAGTTATGCAGGGGGCGACTATGGCTACACCTTC. Protein sequence: CASSYAGGDYGYTF.

V and J are TRBV27 and TRBJ2-7; D may be TRBD2 (7 bases). V lost 0 bases to trimming and J lost 6 bases, with 18 bases between them. CDR1 is MNHEY, CDR2 SMNVEV, per germline (reference sequence). The CDR3 is 16 amino acids. Here the CDR3 reads CASSLSAGASFGEQYF. The CDR3 nucleotides read TGTGCCAGCAGTTTATCGGCGGGGGCTAGTTTCGGCGAGCAGTACTTC.

The chain couples TRBV9 to TRBJ2-7; 9 bases agree with TRBD1. Per the germline V gene, CDR1 is SGDLS and CDR2 is YYNGEE. V was pared by 4 bases and J by 4 bases, with 9 bases of the junction left unmatched. The CDR3 is 15 residues long. The CDR3 loop is CASSIGTGSGYEQYF. The CDR3 DNA sequence: TGTGCCAGCAGCATCGGGACAGGGTCAGGGTACGAGCAGTACTTC.

The chain joins TRBV7-2 to TRBJ2-1, with TRBD1 as a possible D gene (5 bases). Germline loops: CDR1 SGHTA, CDR2 FQGNSA. V was pared by 1 base and J by 4 bases, with 11 bases between. CDR3 length: 15 amino acids. The CDR3, as DNA: TGTGCCAGCAGCTTAGGTGGGGCCAGATACAATGAGCAGTTCTTC. Translating it yields CASSLGGARYNEQFF. The full variable domain, in which reference TRBV7-2 and TRBJ2-1 provide the parts outside the CDR3, is GAGVSQSPSNKVTEKGKDVELRCDPISGHTALYWYRQSLGQGLEFLIYFQGNSAPDKSGLPSDRFSAERTGGSVSTLTIQRTQQEDSAVYLCASSLGGARYNEQFFGPGTRLTVL.

The chain has TRBV7-9 and TRBJ1-1, with 9 bases identical to TRBD1. CDR1 and CDR2 from the germline V gene are SEHNR and FQNEAQ (reference sequence). The J segment lost 0 bases and the V segment lost 1 base, leaving 9 bases of the junction unmatched. CDR3 size: 18 residues. The CDR3 DNA reads TGTGCCAGCAGCTTAGGAGGTGGGACAGGGTGGATGAACACTGAAGCTTTCTTT. Its translation: CASSLGGGTGWMNTEAFF.

The chain couples TRBV5-1 to TRBJ2-7; no clear D gene. From germline, CDR1 is SGHRS and CDR2 YFSETQ. The CDR3 has 12 residues. Trimming left V 3 bases short and J 7 bases short, with 11 bases between. The CDR3 reads CASSWRFGEQYF. CDR3 DNA sequence: TGCGCCAGCAGCTGGCGCTTTGGAGAGCAGTACTTC.

The chain recombines TRBV29-1 with TRBJ2-7; no clear D gene. The CDR3 has 16 residues. The V end lost 6 bases, the J end lost 3 bases, and 24 bases lay between the germline ends. Germline-derived CDR1 and CDR2 are SQVTM and ANQGSEA. This CDR3 reads CSVQGHVRASGYEQYF. DNA of the CDR3: TGCAGCGTGCAAGGCCACGTCCGGGCGTCGGGCTACGAGCAGTACTTC.

The chain uses TRBV5-1 and TRBJ2-7; D may be TRBD1 (5 bases). The CDR3 extends over 14 amino acids. Trimming removed 1 base at V and 3 bases at J, with 11 bases between. Germline loops: CDR1 SGHRS, CDR2 YFSETQ. CDR3 sequence (DNA): TGCGCCAGCAGCTTGCAACACGACAGCTACGAGCAGTACTTC. Translation: CASSLQHDSYEQYF.

The count of this clone is one. This chain uses TRBV11-2 with TRBJ2-7; tentatively, D is TRBD2 (5 bases). The CDR3 is 15 residues long. The germline V gene has CDR1 SGHAT and CDR2 FQNNGV. Trimming took off 1 base at V and 9 bases at J, with 19 bases between the two ends. In nucleotides, the CDR3 is TGTGCCAGCAGCTTAGGCCAGAACGGGGTCACGTGGCAGTACTTC. It codes for CASSLGQNGVTWQYF. The full variable domain, with the rest looked up from reference TRBV11-2 and TRBJ2-7, is EAGVAQSPRYKIIEKRQSVAFWCNPISGHATLYWYQQILGQGPKLLIQFQNNGVVDDSQLPKDRFSAERLKGVDSTLKIQPAKLEDSAVYLCASSLGQNGVTWQYFGPGTRLTVT.

The chain uses TRBV6-1 and TRBJ2-3; D is ambiguous. Germline loops: CDR1 MNHNS, CDR2 SASEGT. Trimming removed 2 bases at V and 8 bases at J, with 8 bases between. The CDR3 loop spans 12 amino acids. CDR3: CASSENTGTQYF. In DNA form, the CDR3 reads TGTGCCAGCAGTGAAAATACCGGTACGCAGTATTTT.

This clone was observed once. This chain connects TRBV28 to TRBJ1-1; D unresolved. Germline lookup yields CDR1 MDHEN and CDR2 SYDVKM. V was shortened by 1 base and J by 2 bases, with 14 bases between the two germline ends. CDR3 size: 16 residues. CDR3 DNA: TGTGCCAGCAGTTTATTTGAGAGCGGGGTAAACACTGAAGCTTTCTTT. Its protein is CASSLFESGVNTEAFF.

The chain links TRBV6-5 to TRBJ2-1, with 11 bases lining up with TRBD2. This CDR3 has 15 residues. Germline assignment: CDR1 MNHEY and CDR2 SVGAGI. J gave up 6 bases and V 4 bases, and 5 bases lay outside the gene matches. The CDR3 region is CASSSGTSGFNEQFF. The CDR3, as DNA: TGTGCCAGCAGTTCCGGGACTAGCGGTTTCAATGAGCAGTTCTTC.

The chain uses TRBV6-4 and TRBJ1-2; 12 bases agree with TRBD1. The V gene's germline CDR1 is MRHNA and CDR2 SNTAGT. The CDR3 length is 17 residues. V shed 6 bases and J 5 bases; nucleotides not matched to a gene: 13. Here the CDR3 reads CASSDRDRGPLWYGYTF. The CDR3 DNA is TGTGCCAGCAGCGACCGGGACAGGGGGCCTCTATGGTATGGCTACACCTTC.

The rearrangement joins TRBV4-2 to TRBJ2-7; 7 bases fit TRBD2. The CDR3 is 17 residues long. V dropped 4 bases and J dropped 2; count of bases not matched to a gene: 14. Looked up from germline, CDR1 is LGHNA and CDR2 is YNFKEQ. CDR3 loop: CASSLPPEAGDPYEQYF. In DNA form, the CDR3 reads TGTGCCAGCAGCCTTCCCCCTGAGGCGGGAGATCCCTACGAGCAGTACTTC.

The chain joins TRBV11-2 to TRBJ2-3; TRBD2 agrees at 8 bases. Germline-derived CDR1 and CDR2 are SGHAT and FQNNGV. V lost 3 bases to trimming and J lost 6 bases; unmatched junction nucleotides: 8. CDR3 size: 15 residues. CDR3 in DNA: TGTGCCAGCAGCTTGCAAGCGGGAGTGGCGGATACGCAGTATTTT. This gives the protein CASSLQAGVADTQYF.

This chain connects TRBV7-6 to TRBJ2-2; 11 bases line up with TRBD2. This CDR3 has 16 residues. Per germline, CDR1 SGHVS and CDR2 FNYEAQ. The trim removed 5 bases at V and 6 bases at J, leaving 8 bases unmatched. The CDR3 DNA follows: TGTGCCAGCAGCATAACTAGCGGGAGTCACGCCGGGGAGCTGTTTTTT. It yields the protein CASSITSGSHAGELFF.